This paragraph covers one T cell receptor (beta chain) sequence. Produced via immunoSEQ multiplex PCR; TCRdb's table is partial and in-frame only. The data hold about 320,000 clones, with roughly 90% observed a single time. The study assigned cohorts using participant-reported clinical history. V was pared by 0 bases and J by 6 bases, with 7 bases of the junction left unmatched. Germline CDR1 reads SGHDT; CDR2 reads YYEEEE. The CDR3 has 16 amino acids. This sample was included in a study of blood T cell repertoires in COVID-19. Turning to the study itself: Sources were T cells, B-cell-depleted T cells, or PBMCs; the material itself was cDNA or gDNA.

Sequencing input: PBMCs or T cells enriched from blood (not recorded which). This TCR came from a man aged 60 to 75 who had recovered from COVID-19. The gene calls are TRBV5-6 and TRBJ2-2; TRBD1 matches at 8 bases. The CDR3 DNA reads TGTGCCAGCAGCTTGGTGCAGGGGGCCGGAGCCGGGGAGCTGTTTTTT. Translated: CASSLVQGAGAGELFF.